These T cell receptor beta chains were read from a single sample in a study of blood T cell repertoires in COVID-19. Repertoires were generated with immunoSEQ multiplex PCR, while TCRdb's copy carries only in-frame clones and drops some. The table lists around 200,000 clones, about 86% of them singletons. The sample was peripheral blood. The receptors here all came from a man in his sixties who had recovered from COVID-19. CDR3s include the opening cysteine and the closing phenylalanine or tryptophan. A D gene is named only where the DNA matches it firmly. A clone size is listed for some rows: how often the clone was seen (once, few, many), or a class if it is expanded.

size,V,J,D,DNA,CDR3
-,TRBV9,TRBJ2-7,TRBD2,TGTGCCAGCAGCGTAGCGGGCGGGAGCCTTTCCTACGAGCAGTACTTC,CASSVAGGSLSYEQYF
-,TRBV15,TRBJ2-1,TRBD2,TGTGCCACCAGCAGAGAGAAATCTAGCGGGACGCATGAGCAGTTCTTC,CATSREKSSGTHEQFF
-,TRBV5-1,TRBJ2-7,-,TGCGCCAGCAGGGCGACAGTGACAGGACGGAACGAGCAGTACTTC,CASRATVTGRNEQYF
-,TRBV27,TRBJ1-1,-,TGTGCCAGCAGTTCCCCTGCCCGGTCGGAGGGCACTGAAGCTTTCTTT,CASSSPARSEGTEAFF
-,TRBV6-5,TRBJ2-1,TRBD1,TGTGCCAGCAGTCGTCCCGGGACAGTAAATGAGCAGTTCTTC,CASSRPGTVNEQFF
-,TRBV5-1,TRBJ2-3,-,TGCGCCAGCAGCTTAAGCGGACCACGCACAGATACGCAGTATTTT,CASSLSGPRTDTQYF
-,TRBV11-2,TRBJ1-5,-,TGTGCCAGCAGCTTAGTAGGGGATCAGCCCCAGCATTTT,CASSLVGDQPQHF
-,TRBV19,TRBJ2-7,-,TGTGCCAGTTCTGGTCCAGGGTACTACGAGCAGTACTTC,CASSGPGYYEQYF
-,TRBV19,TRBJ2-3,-,TGTGCCAGTAGTCACCTGGTGGTAGCAGTATCCCGGGGCACAGATACGCAGTATTTT,CASSHLVVAVSRGTDTQYF
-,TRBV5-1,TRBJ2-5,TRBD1,TGCGCCAGCAGTCCTACAGGGGGCGAAGAGACCCAGTACTTC,CASSPTGGEETQYF
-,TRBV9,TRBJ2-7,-,TGTGCCAGCAGCGTTCAATCCACAGGGCCCTACGAGCAGTACTTC,CASSVQSTGPYEQYF
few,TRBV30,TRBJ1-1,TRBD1,TGTGCCTGGAGGACAGGGCCATCCTCCCGAGGTTTCTTT,CAWRTGPSSRGFF
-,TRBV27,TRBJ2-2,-,TGTGCCAGCAACGAAGGGGGGGACACCGGGGAGCTGTTTTTT,CASNEGGDTGELFF
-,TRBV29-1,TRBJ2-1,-,TGCAGCGTTGGTTTACAGAACTCCTACAATGAGCAGTTCTTC,CSVGLQNSYNEQFF
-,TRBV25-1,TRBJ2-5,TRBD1,TGTGCCAGCAGTGACGCTACAGGGGATCGTATTAAGTACTTC,CASSDATGDRIKYF
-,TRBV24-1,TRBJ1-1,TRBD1,TGTGCCACCAGTGATGGGACAGGGTCAAGGACTGAAGCTTTCTTT,CATSDGTGSRTEAFF
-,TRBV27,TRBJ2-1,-,TGTGCCAGCAGTTTAAAGGACAGCAATGAGCAGTTCTTC,CASSLKDSNEQFF
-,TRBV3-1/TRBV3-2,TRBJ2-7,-,TGTGCCAGCAGCCACAGGGGGAGGGAGCAGTACTTC,CASSHRGREQYF